This TCR beta chain is from a study of T cell changes during pregnancy in multiple sclerosis. Germline V CDR1 and CDR2: SGHKS, YYEKEE (reference sequence). V was pared by 1 base and J by 6 bases, with 14 bases between. The CDR3 extends over 15 amino acids. Sequenced by immunoSEQ multiplex PCR; TCRdb stores in-frame clones only, minus some. The data hold just over 40,000 clones, with approximately 89% observed a single time. Sequencing used peripheral blood, obtained in the first trimester of pregnancy. This chain links TRBV5-5 with TRBJ1-5, with unresolved D. The sequence was obtained from a female donor in good health, enrolled as a control in a pregnancy study. The CDR3 nucleotides read TGTGCCAGCAGCTTGAGCGGGATAGGGATTCAGCCCCAGCATTTT. It is translated as CASSLSGIGIQPQHF.